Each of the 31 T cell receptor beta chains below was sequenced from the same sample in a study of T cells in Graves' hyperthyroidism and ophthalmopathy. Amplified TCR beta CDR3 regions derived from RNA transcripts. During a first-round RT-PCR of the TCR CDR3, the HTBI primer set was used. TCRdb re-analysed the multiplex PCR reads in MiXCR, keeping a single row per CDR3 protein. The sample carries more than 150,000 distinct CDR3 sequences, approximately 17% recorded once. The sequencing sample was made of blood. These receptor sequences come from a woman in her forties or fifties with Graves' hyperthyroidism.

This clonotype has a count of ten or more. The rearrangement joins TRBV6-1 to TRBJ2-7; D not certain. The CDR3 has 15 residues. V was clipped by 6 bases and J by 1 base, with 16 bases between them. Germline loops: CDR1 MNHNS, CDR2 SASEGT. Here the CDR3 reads CASRSHFRSSYEQYF. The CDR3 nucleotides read TGTGCCAGCAGATCCCACTTCAGGAGTTCCTACGAGCAGTACTTC.

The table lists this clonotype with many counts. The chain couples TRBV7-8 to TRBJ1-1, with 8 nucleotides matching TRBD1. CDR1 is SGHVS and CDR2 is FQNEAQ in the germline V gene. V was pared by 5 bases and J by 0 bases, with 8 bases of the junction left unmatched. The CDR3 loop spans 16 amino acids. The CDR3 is CASSHGQGIMNTEAFF. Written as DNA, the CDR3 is TGTGCCAGCAGCCATGGACAGGGAATCATGAACACTGAAGCTTTCTTT.

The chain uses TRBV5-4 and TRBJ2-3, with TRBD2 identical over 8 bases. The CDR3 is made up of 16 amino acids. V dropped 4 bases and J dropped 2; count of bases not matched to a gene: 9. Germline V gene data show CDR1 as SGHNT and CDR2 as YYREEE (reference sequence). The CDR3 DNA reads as TGTGCCAGCAGCACCCGGGGGGGGCAAACCACAGATACGCAGTATTTT. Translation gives CASSTRGGQTTDTQYF.

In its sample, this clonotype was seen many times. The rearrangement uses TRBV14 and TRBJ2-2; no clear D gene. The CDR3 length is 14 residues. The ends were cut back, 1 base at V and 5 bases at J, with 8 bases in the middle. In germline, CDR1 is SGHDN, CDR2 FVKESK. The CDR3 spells CASSQVQATGELFF. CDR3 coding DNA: TGTGCCAGCAGCCAAGTTCAGGCGACCGGGGAGCTGTTTTTT.

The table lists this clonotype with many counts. The CDR3 DNA follows: TGTGCCAGCAGTAAAGAAGGGACAGATACGCAGTATTTT. Translating gives CASSKEGTDTQYF. The chain joins TRBV2 to TRBJ2-3; the D is unclear. V gave up 5 bases and J gave up 3 bases, with 9 bases separating them. The germline V gene encodes CDR1 SNHLY and CDR2 FYNNEI. This CDR3 region has 13 residues.

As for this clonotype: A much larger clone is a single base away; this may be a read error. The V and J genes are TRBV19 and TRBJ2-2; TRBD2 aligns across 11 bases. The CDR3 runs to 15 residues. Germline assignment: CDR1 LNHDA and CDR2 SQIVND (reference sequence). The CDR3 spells CTSSISGRDTGELFF. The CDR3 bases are TGTACCAGTAGTATTAGCGGGAGGGACACCGGGGAGCTGTTTTTT.

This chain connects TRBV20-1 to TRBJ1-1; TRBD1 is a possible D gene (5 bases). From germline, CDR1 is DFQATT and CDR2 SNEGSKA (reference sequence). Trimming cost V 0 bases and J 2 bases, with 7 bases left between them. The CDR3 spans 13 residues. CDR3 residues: CSAREQVNTEAFF. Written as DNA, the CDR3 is TGCAGTGCTAGAGAACAGGTTAACACTGAAGCTTTCTTT.

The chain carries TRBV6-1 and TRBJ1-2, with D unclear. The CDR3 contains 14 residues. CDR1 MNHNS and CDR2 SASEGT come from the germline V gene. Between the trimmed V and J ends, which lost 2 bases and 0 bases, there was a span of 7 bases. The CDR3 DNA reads TGTGCCAGCAGTGAACTTAACGCTAACTATGGCTACACCTTC. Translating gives CASSELNANYGYTF.

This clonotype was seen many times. In DNA, the CDR3 is TGTGCCAGCAGCCAAGGGCACCTTCAAACCCAGTACTTC. It yields the protein CASSQGHLQTQYF. The rearrangement uses TRBV7-3 and TRBJ2-5; D uncertain. The germline V gene has CDR1 SGHTA and CDR2 FQGTGA. The CDR3 runs to 13 residues. Trimming left V 5 bases short and J 8 bases short, with 15 bases between. Complete variable domain (other parts from reference TRBV7-3 and TRBJ2-5): GAGVSQTPSNKVTEKGKYVELRCDPISGHTALYWYRQSLGQGPEFLIYFQGTGAADDSGLPNDRFFAVRPEGSVSTLKIQRTERGDSAVYLCASSQGHLQTQYFGPGTRLLVL.

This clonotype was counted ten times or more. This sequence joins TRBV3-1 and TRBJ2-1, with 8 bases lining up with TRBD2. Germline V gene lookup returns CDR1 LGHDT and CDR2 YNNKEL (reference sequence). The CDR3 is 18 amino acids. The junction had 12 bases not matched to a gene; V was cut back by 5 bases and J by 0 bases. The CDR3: CASSSGTRATSSYNEQFF. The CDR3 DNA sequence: TGTGCCAGCAGCTCCGGGACTAGGGCAACTTCCTCCTACAATGAGCAGTTCTTC.

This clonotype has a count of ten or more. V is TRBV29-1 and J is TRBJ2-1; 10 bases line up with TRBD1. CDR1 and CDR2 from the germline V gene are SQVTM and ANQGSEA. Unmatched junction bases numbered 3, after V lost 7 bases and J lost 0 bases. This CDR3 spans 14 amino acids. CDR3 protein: CSARTGGSYNEQFF. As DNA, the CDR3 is TGCAGCGCAAGGACAGGGGGCTCCTACAATGAGCAGTTCTTC.

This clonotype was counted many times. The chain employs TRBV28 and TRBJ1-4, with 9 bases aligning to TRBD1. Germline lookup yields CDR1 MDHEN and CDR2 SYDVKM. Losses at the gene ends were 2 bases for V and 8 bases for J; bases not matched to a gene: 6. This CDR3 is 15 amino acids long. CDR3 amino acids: CASSLAGTGKEKLFF. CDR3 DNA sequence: TGTGCCAGCAGTTTAGCCGGGACAGGGAAGGAAAAACTGTTTTTT.

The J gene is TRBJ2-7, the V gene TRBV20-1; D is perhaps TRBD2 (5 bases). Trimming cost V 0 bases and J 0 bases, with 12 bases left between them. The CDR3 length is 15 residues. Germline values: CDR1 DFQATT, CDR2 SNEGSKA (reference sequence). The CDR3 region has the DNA TGCAGTGCTAGAGATCGGCGGGTGGGCTCCTACGAGCAGTACTTC. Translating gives CSARDRRVGSYEQYF.

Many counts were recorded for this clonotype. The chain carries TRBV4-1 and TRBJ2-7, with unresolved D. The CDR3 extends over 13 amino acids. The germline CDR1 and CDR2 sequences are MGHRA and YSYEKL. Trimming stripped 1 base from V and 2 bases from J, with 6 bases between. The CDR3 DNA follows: TGCGCCAGCAGCCAAGGAAGGGCCTACGAGCAGTACTTC. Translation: CASSQGRAYEQYF.

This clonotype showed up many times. CDR3 sequence reads: CASSPTRNTEAFF. The DNA for the CDR3 is TGTGCCAGCAGCCCAACAAGAAACACTGAAGCTTTCTTT. V and J are TRBV18 and TRBJ1-1; D remains ambiguous. The length of the CDR3 is 13 residues. Germline V gene sequence: CDR1 KGHSH, CDR2 LQKENI. V was trimmed by 8 bases and J by 2 bases, leaving 12 bases between them.

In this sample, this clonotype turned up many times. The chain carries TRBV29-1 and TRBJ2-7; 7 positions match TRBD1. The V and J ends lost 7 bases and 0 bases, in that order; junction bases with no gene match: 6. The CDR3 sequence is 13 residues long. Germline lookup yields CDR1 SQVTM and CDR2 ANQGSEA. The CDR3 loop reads CSALDRNSYEQYF. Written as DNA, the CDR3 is TGCAGCGCCCTGGACAGGAACTCCTACGAGCAGTACTTC.

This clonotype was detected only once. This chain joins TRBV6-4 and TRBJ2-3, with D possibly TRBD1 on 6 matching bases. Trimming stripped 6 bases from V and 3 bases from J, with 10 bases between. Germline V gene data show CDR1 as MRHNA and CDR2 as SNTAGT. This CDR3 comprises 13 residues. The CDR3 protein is CASRGAATDTQYF. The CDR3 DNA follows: TGTGCCAGCAGGGGGGCGGCTACAGATACGCAGTATTTT.

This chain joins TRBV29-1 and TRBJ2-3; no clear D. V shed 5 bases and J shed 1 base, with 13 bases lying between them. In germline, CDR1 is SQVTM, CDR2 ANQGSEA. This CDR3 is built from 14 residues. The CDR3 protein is CSVKLDRGTDTQYF. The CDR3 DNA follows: TGCAGCGTTAAGTTGGACCGGGGCACAGATACGCAGTATTTT.

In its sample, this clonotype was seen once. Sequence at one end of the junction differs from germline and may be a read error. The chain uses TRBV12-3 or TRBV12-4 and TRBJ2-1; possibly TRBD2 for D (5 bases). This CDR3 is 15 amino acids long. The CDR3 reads CASRPPERKYNEQFF. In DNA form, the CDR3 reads TGTGCTAGCAGGCCGCCGGAGCGGAAATACAATGAGCAGTTCTTC.

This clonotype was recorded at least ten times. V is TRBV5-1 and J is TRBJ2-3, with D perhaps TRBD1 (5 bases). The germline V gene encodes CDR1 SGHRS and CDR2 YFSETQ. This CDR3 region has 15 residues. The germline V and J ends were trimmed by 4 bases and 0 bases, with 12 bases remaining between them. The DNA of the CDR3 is TGCGCCAGCAGCCTGGACATCTCTAGCACAGATACGCAGTATTTT. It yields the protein CASSLDISSTDTQYF. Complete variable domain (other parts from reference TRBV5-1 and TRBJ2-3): KAGVTQTPRYLIKTRGQQVTLSCSPISGHRSVSWYQQTPGQGLQFLFEYFSETQRNKGNFPGRFSGRQFSNSRSEMNVSTLELGDSALYLCASSLDISSTDTQYFGPGTRLTVL.

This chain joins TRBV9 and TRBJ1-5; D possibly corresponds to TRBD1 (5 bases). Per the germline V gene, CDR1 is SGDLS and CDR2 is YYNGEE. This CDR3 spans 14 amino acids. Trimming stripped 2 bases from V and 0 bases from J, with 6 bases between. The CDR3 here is CASSVDSSNQPQHF. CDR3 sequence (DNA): TGTGCCAGCAGCGTCGACAGTAGCAATCAGCCCCAGCATTTT.

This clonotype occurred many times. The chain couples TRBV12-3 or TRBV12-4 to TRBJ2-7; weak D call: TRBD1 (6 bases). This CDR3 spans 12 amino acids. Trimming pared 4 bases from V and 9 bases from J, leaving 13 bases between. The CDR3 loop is CASSSGHTRQYF. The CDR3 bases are TGTGCCAGCAGTTCGGGACACACAAGGCAGTACTTC.

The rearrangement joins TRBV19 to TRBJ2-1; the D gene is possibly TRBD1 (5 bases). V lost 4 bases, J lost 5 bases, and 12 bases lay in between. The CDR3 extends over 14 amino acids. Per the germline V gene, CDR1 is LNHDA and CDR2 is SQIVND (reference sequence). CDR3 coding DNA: TGTGCCAGTAGTAGGGCGGACATCGACAATGAGCAGTTCTTC. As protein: CASSRADIDNEQFF.

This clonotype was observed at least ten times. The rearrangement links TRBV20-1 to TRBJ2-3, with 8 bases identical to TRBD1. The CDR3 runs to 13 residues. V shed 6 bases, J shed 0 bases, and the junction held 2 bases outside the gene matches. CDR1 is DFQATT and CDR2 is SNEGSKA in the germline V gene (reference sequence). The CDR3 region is CSARTGSTDTQYF. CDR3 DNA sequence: TGCAGTGCGAGGACAGGGAGCACAGATACGCAGTATTTT.

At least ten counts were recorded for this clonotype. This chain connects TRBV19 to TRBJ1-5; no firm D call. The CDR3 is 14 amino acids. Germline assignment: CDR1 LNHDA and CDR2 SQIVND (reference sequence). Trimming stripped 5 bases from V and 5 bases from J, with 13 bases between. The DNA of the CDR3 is TGTGCCAGTAGTTCGATTATGAGGGATCAGCCCCAGCATTTT. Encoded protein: CASSSIMRDQPQHF.

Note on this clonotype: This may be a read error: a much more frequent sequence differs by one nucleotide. The CDR3 DNA sequence: TGTGCCAGCAGCTTGGCAGGGGGGCTAAGAAATCAGCCCCAGCATTTT. Residues: CASSLAGGLRNQPQHF. The rearrangement uses TRBV5-6 and TRBJ1-5; 7 positions match TRBD1. V trimming: 0 bases; J trimming: 4 bases; junction bases outside the gene matches: 7. Per the germline V gene, CDR1 is SGHDT and CDR2 is YYEEEE. CDR3 size: 16 residues.

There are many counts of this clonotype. The CDR3 here is CASSTYGEQFF. DNA of the CDR3: TGTGCCAGCAGCACCTACGGCGAGCAGTTCTTC. The genes are TRBV11-2 and TRBJ2-1; unclear D gene. Per germline, CDR1 SGHAT and CDR2 FQNNGV. Trimming pared 5 bases from V and 10 bases from J, leaving 9 bases between. The CDR3 sequence is 11 residues long.

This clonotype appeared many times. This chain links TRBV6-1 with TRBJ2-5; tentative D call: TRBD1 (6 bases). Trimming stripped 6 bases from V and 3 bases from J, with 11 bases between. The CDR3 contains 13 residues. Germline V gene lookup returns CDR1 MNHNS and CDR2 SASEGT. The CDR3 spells CASRKRTEETQYF. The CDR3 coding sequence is TGTGCCAGCAGAAAGAGGACAGAAGAGACCCAGTACTTC.

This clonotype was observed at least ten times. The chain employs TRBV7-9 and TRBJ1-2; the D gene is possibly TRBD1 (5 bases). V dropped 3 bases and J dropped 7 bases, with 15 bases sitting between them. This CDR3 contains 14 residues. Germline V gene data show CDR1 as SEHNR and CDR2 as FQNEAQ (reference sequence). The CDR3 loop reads CASSFQTLRGGYTF. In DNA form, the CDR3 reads TGTGCCAGCAGCTTCCAGACGTTAAGGGGTGGCTACACCTTC.

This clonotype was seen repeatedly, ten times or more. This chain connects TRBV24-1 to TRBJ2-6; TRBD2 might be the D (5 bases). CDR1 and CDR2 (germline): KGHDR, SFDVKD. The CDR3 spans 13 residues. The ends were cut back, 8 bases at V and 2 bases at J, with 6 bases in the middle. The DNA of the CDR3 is TGTGCCACCATGGGAGCTGGGGCCAACGTCCTGACTTTC. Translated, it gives CATMGAGANVLTF.

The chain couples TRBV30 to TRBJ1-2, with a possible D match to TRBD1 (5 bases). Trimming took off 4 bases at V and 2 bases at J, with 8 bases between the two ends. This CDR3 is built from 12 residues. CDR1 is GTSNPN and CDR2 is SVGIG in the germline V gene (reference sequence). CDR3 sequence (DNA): TGTGCCTGGACAGGGCACAACTATGGCTACACCTTC. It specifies CAWTGHNYGYTF.